This T cell receptor beta chain was recovered during a study of beta chain features in type 1 diabetes. Findings of the study overall: Type 1 diabetes patients showed a moderate but significant shortening of TCRB CDR3s in all four CD4+ subsets. Cells with high TCR expression could be over-represented when cDNA is sequenced. VDJ junctions from patients with type 1 diabetes contained fewer insertions and more deletions.

The sequenced template was cDNA made from the entire isolated RNA. Produced via immunoSEQ multiplex PCR; TCRdb's table is partial and in-frame only. The table includes 400,000 or so clones, 8.5% to 10% detected once. Germline V lookup: CDR1 SGHVS, CDR2 FNYEAQ. The CDR3 covers 13 residues. Remarks on this clone: The antigen remains unidentified. The junction shows a germline mismatch at one end, possibly a read error.

Via CD45RO/CCR7/CD25/CD127/CD95/CD27, cells of the CD4+ naive, central memory, regulatory and stem cell-like memory subsets were sorted. The chain joins TRBV7-6 to TRBJ2-2, with D possibly TRBD1 on 5 matching bases. The TCR sequence derives from a man younger than 40 with type 1 diabetes. The sample taken for sequencing was central memory CD4+ T cells from blood. This CDR3 is CASREQDTGELFF. Here the CDR3 DNA reads TGTGCTAGCAGAGAACAGGACACCGGGGAGCTGTTTTTT.